This T cell receptor beta chain stems from a study of T-cell memory formation after mild COVID-19. Study conclusions and caveats: Contracting clones from day 15 to 85 had balanced CD4/CD8; later expanders favoured CD4+.

In the case of this clonotype: Its antigen is unknown.

A single record per CDR3 protein comes from TCRdb applying MiXCR to the 5' RACE reads. Altogether 280,000 or so distinct CDR3 sequences are present, approximately 8.4% being singletons, with the ten largest covering around a fifth. Looked up from germline, CDR1 is SGHRS and CDR2 is YFSETQ. V gave up 2 bases and J gave up 1 base, with 14 bases separating them. The CDR3 sequence is 16 residues long. The TCR comes from a man aged 18-30 years who had mild COVID-19 (a few samples of this study predate the infection). Cell type and time point are not known. The chain is built from TRBV5-1 and TRBJ2-3; D unclear. The sequencing sample was made of PBMCs or a T cell subset sorted from them (not recorded which). Written as DNA, the CDR3 is TGCGCCAGCAGCTTTGGTGAGTCCTCTGGCACAGATACGCAGTATTTT. Translating it yields CASSFGESSGTDTQYF.